This paragraph reports one TCR beta chain. Ages ranged from about 18 to 89 years, with residence in 24 US areas. Germline CDR1 SGHAT, CDR2 FQNNGV. The trim removed 2 bases at V and 8 bases at J, leaving 8 bases unmatched. The CDR3 runs 15 residues. The data were taken from a study of blood T cell repertoires in COVID-19. The wider study: Acute-phase and convalescent COVID-19 samples originated in the United States, Italy and Spain. In each case, the material was cDNA or gDNA derived from T cells, B-cell-depleted T cells, or PBMCs.

Authors' data handling: Researchers report that nucleated cell counts were estimated from reference gene primer amplification. Here immunoSEQ multiplex PCR was the method, and the copy in TCRdb shows in-frame clones only, minus some. V and J calls and clone size are as listed in that table; D and trimming were resolved from the DNA. Of around 300,000 clones in the sample, 88% were seen once. The rearrangement links TRBV11-2 to TRBJ2-1; TRBD2 matches 8 bases. This TCR was sampled from a woman between 45 and 60 years old who had recovered from COVID-19. Specimen: PBMCs or T cells enriched from blood (not recorded which). CDR3 in amino acids: CASSLSGRGFDEQFF. The CDR3 coding sequence is TGTGCCAGCAGCTTAAGCGGGAGAGGATTCGATGAGCAGTTCTTC.